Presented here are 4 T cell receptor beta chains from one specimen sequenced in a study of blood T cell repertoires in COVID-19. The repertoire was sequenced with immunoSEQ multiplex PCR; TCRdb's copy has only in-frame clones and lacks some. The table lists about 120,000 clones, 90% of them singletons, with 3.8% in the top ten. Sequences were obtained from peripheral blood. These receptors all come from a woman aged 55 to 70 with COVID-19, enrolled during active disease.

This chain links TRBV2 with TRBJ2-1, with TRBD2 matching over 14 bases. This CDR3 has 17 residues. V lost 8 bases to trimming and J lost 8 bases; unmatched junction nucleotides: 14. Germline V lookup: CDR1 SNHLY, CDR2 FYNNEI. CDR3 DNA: TGTGCCAGCTCCACAACACCGACTAGCGGGGGGGCTTATGAGCAGTTCTTC. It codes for CASSTTPTSGGAYEQFF.

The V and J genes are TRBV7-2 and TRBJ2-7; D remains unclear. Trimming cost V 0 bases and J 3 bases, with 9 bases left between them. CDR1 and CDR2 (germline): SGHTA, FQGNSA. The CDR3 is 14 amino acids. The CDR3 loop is CASSLAPAGYEQYF. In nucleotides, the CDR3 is TGTGCCAGCAGCTTAGCTCCCGCAGGCTACGAGCAGTACTTC. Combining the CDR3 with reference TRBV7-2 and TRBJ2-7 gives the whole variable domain GAGVSQSPSNKVTEKGKDVELRCDPISGHTALYWYRQSLGQGLEFLIYFQGNSAPDKSGLPSDRFSAERTGGSVSTLTIQRTQQEDSAVYLCASSLAPAGYEQYFGPGTRLTVT.

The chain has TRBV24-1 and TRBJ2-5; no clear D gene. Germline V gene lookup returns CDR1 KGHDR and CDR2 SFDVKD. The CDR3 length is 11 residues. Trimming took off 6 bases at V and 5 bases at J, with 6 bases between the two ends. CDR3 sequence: CATSSEETQYF. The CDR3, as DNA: TGTGCCACCAGTTCTGAGGAGACCCAGTACTTC.

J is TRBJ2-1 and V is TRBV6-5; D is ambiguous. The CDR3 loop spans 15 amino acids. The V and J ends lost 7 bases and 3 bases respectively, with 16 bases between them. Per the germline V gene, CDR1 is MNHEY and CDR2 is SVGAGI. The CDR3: CASTTGRRIYNEQFF. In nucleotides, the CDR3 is TGTGCCAGCACCACGGGTCGCCGGATCTACAATGAGCAGTTCTTC.